One sample yielded the 10 T cell receptor beta chains listed below, sequenced in a study of blood T cell repertoires in COVID-19. Sequenced by immunoSEQ multiplex PCR; TCRdb stores in-frame clones only, minus some. The sample holds roughly 150,000 clones, about 86% seen once. Specimen: PBMCs or T cells enriched from blood (not recorded which). The receptors shown here come from a man aged 50-59 years who had recovered from COVID-19.

The rearrangement uses TRBV6-5 and TRBJ1-5; a possible D gene is TRBD1 (5 bases). Germline V gene data show CDR1 as MNHEY and CDR2 as SVGAGI. Trimming removed 6 bases from V and 6 bases from J, with 18 bases in between. The CDR3 extends over 15 amino acids. CDR3 DNA: TGTGCCAGCAGGATCGCGGGCCGGGGGGGTCAGCCCCAGCATTTT. This encodes CASRIAGRGGQPQHF.

In this sample, this clone turned up a few times. The chain is built from TRBV7-2 and TRBJ1-1, with D possibly being TRBD1 (5 bases). Germline V gene data show CDR1 as SGHTA and CDR2 as FQGNSA. The CDR3 is made up of 15 amino acids. V lost 5 bases to trimming and J lost 3 bases, with 16 bases between them. The CDR3 coding sequence is TGTGCCAGCAGCCTGAGAGTAGGGGCGGACACTGAAGCTTTCTTT. This codes for CASSLRVGADTEAFF.

V is TRBV5-1 and J is TRBJ2-7; TRBD2 matches 9 bases. Germline V gene sequence: CDR1 SGHRS, CDR2 YFSETQ. J was trimmed by 2 bases and V by 0 bases; bases with no gene match: 3. This CDR3 spans 15 amino acids. The CDR3 region has the DNA TGCGCCAGCAGCTTGGATAGCGGGGGTCCCTACGAGCAGTACTTC. It yields the protein CASSLDSGGPYEQYF.

The rearrangement joins TRBV12-3 or TRBV12-4 to TRBJ1-3, with 7 positions matching TRBD1. This CDR3 comprises 13 residues. V shed 5 bases and J 5 bases; nucleotides not matched to a gene: 3. DNA of the CDR3: TGTGCCAGCAGTACAGGGGCGAGAAACACCATATATTTT. Protein product: CASSTGARNTIYF.

This clone was seen a few times. The chain employs TRBV2 and TRBJ2-3, with 9 bases matching TRBD2. The J segment lost 3 bases and the V segment lost 10 bases, leaving 5 bases of the junction unmatched. This CDR3 has 13 residues. CDR1 SNHLY and CDR2 FYNNEI come from the germline V gene. CDR3 sequence: CATQRGETDTQYF. CDR3 coding DNA: TGTGCCACCCAGCGGGGGGAGACAGATACGCAGTATTTT.

On this clone itself: The sample has other DNA sequences that encode this CDR3 too. The chain links TRBV12-3 or TRBV12-4 to TRBJ1-1, with D perhaps TRBD1 (5 bases). CDR3 length equals 13 residues. The V gene lost 2 bases and the J gene lost 5 bases, with 9 bases spanning the gap. CDR3 protein: CASSLTGSTEAFF. The CDR3 nucleotides are TGTGCCAGCAGTTTAACAGGATCTACTGAAGCTTTCTTT.

The chain carries TRBV10-3 and TRBJ2-1; TRBD2 matches 12 bases. This CDR3 has 15 residues. The V gene end was trimmed by 4 bases and the J gene end by 2 bases; junction bases not matched to a gene: 0. Germline CDR1 is ENHRY and CDR2 is SYGVKD. CDR3 DNA: TGTGCCATCAGTGCTAGCGGGGGGGCCTACAATGAGCAGTTCTTC. It yields the protein CAISASGGAYNEQFF.

The chain has TRBV2 and TRBJ1-3; D is uncertain. The V end lost 6 bases, the J end lost 2 bases, and 11 bases lay between the germline ends. This CDR3 comprises 14 residues. Germline V CDR1 and CDR2: SNHLY, FYNNEI. The CDR3 nucleotides read TGTGCCAGCAGCGAGATAAACCCTGGAAACACCATATATTTT. This gives the protein CASSEINPGNTIYF.

V usage is TRBV5-6 and J usage is TRBJ2-5, with TRBD2 as a possible D gene (7 bases). The CDR3 totals 15 residues. The V gene lost 4 bases and the J gene lost 2 bases, with 15 bases spanning the gap. Germline loops: CDR1 SGHDT, CDR2 YYEEEE. This CDR3 reads CASSLGGANQETQYF. CDR3 in DNA: TGTGCCAGCAGCCTAGGGGGGGCGAATCAAGAGACCCAGTACTTC.

V is TRBV19 and J is TRBJ1-3; D is perhaps TRBD1 (6 bases). Germline-derived CDR1 and CDR2 are LNHDA and SQIVND (reference sequence). V was pared by 5 bases and J by 1 base, with 12 bases between. The CDR3 extends over 15 amino acids. The CDR3: CASSVADSSGNTIYF. CDR3 nucleotide sequence: TGTGCCAGTAGTGTCGCGGACAGTTCTGGAAACACCATATATTTT. The complete variable domain, with remaining parts taken from reference TRBV19 and TRBJ1-3, reads DGGITQSPKYLFRKEGQNVTLSCEQNLNHDAMYWYRQDPGQGLRLIYYSQIVNDFQKGDIAEGYSVSREKKESFPLTVTSAQKNPTAFYLCASSVADSSGNTIYFGEGSWLTVV.